This TCR beta chain came from a study of blood T cell repertoires in COVID-19. At the level of the study: The United States, Italy and Spain provided the acute and convalescent COVID-19 samples. In each case, the material was cDNA or gDNA derived from T cells, B-cell-depleted T cells, or PBMCs.

The CDR3 covers 14 residues. V lost 10 bases to trimming and J lost 3 bases, with 15 bases between them. Germline V gene lookup returns CDR1 MNHEY and CDR2 SVGAGI. Per the original methods: From reference gene primer amplification, estimates of nucleated cell counts were derived. The table came from immunoSEQ multiplex PCR; TCRdb's copy has only in-frame clones and leaves some out. V, J and clone size derive from that table, while D and trimming were established from the DNA sequence. Of under 150,000 clones listed, 88% are singletons. This TCR came from a human donor in a cohort sampled during active COVID-19. This chain uses TRBV6-5 with TRBJ2-2, with a weak D call TRBD1 (5 bases). The sample consisted of peripheral blood. The CDR3 sequence is CAIRRGTDTGELFF. DNA for the CDR3: TGTGCCATCCGTAGGGGTACCGACACCGGGGAGCTGTTTTTT.